Listed here are 3 T cell receptor beta chains from one sample, sequenced in a study of blood T cells in healthy people across ages. Alongside a J-beta primer mix, a sample-barcoded 5' primer served in a second PCR lasting about 6 to 12 cycles. TCRdb passed the 5' RACE reads through MiXCR, listing each CDR3 protein once. Among around 990,000 distinct CDR3 sequences listed, about two fifths were seen once. What was sequenced was blood. The receptors were sampled from a man between 18 and 29 years old in good health.

The J gene is TRBJ1-1, the V gene TRBV11-2, with 9 bases lining up with TRBD1. The germline V gene has CDR1 SGHAT and CDR2 FQNNGV. The V and J ends lost 1 base and 3 bases, in that order; junction bases with no gene match: 9. The CDR3 has 17 residues. This CDR3 is CASSLAGTGSIDTEAFF. CDR3 coding DNA: TGTGCCAGCAGCTTAGCCGGGACAGGGAGTATCGACACTGAAGCTTTCTTT. The full variable domain, in which reference TRBV11-2 and TRBJ1-1 provide the parts outside the CDR3, is EAGVAQSPRYKIIEKRQSVAFWCNPISGHATLYWYQQILGQGPKLLIQFQNNGVVDDSQLPKDRFSAERLKGVDSTLKIQPAKLEDSAVYLCASSLAGTGSIDTEAFFGQGTRLTVV.

This clonotype was detected only a few times. The CDR3 bases are TGCAGTGCTAGTGGAGTCGGGTTGGGTAATACGCAGTATTTT. The encoded protein is CSASGVGLGNTQYF. V is TRBV20-1 and J is TRBJ2-3; D call uncertain. The length of the CDR3 is 14 residues. The germline V gene has CDR1 DFQATT and CDR2 SNEGSKA (reference sequence). Trimming took off 3 bases at V and 7 bases at J, with 17 bases between the two ends.

With regard to this clonotype: An end of the junction does not agree with germline; a read error may underlie this. The rearrangement uses TRBV12-3 or TRBV12-4 and TRBJ2-1; 10 nucleotides line up with TRBD2. This CDR3 contains 15 residues. CDR3 amino acids: CASSLAGGGHNEQFF. The CDR3 region has the DNA TGTGCCAGCAGCTTAGCGGGGGGCGGACACAATGAGCAGTTCTTC.